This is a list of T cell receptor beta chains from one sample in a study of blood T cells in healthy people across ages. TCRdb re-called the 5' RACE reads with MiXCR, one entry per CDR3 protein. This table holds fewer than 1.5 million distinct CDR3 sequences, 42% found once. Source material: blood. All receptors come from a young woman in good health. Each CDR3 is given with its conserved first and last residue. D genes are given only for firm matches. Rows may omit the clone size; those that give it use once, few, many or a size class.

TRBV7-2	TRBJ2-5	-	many	TGTGCCAGCAGCTTATTCAGGAACCAAGAGACCCAGTACTTC	CASSLFRNQETQYF
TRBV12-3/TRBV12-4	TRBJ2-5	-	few	TGTGCCAGCAGTTTCCTAGAGCGCGACCAAGAGACCCAGTACTTC	CASSFLERDQETQYF
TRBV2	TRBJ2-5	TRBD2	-	TGTGCCAGCGATTCATGGGGACTAGCGGGAGCCCGAGAGACCCAGTACTTC	CASDSWGLAGARETQYF
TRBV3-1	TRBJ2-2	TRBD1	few	TGTGCCAGCAGCCACCGGACAGGGTTAAACACCGGGGAGCTGTTTTTT	CASSHRTGLNTGELFF
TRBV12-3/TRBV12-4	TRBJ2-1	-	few	TGTGCCAGCAGTTTTCTACAGGGCAATGAGCAGTTCTTC	CASSFLQGNEQFF
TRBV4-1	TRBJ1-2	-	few	TGCGCCAGCAGCCAAGAGTTGCTGATCACGGATGGCTACACCTTC	CASSQELLITDGYTF
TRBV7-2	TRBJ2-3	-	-	TGTGCCAGCAGCTCACTCTATGGAGATACGCAGTATTTT	CASSSLYGDTQYF
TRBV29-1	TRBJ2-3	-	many	TGCAGCGGATCCTCCAGCACAGATACGCAGTATTTT	CSGSSSTDTQYF
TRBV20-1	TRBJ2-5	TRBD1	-	TGCAGTGCTATTCACGGACAGGACCGCCAAGAGACCCAGTACTTC	CSAIHGQDRQETQYF
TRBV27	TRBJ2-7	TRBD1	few	TGTGCCAGTTCCGGACAGGGAAACGAGCAGTACTTC	CASSGQGNEQYF
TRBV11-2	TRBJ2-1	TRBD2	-	TGTGCCAGCAGCTTAATAGCTAGCGGGGGGGGATCCTACAATGAGCAGTTCTTC	CASSLIASGGGSYNEQFF
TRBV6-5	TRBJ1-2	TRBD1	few	TGTGCCAGCAGTCTCTCCCGGGACAGGGACTATGGCTACACCTTC	CASSLSRDRDYGYTF
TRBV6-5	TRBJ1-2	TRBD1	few	TGTGCCATCTGCGCTGACAGAGCAGGGGGTGGCTACACCTTC	CAICADRAGGGYTF
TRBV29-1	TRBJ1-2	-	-	TGCAGCGTTGAAGAGGACCACTATGGCTACACCTTC	CSVEEDHYGYTF
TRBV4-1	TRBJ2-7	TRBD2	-	TGCGCCAGCAGCCTCAGGACGACTAGCGGGACCTCTGGCGAGCAGTACTTC	CASSLRTTSGTSGEQYF
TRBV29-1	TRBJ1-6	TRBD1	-	TGCAGCGTTAGTATGGGACAGGAGTTTTCACCCCTCCACTTT	CSVSMGQEFSPLHF
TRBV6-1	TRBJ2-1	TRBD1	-	TGTGCCAGCAGTGCCCGACAGGGGCCCAGCTCCTACGATGAGCAGTTCTTC	CASSARQGPSSYDEQFF
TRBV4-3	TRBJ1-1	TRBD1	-	TGCGCCAGCGCTCAGACAGGGTCGAACACTGAAGCTTTCTTT	CASAQTGSNTEAFF
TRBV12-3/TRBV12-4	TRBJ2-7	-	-	TGTGCCAGCACAAACAGGGAGGGCTACTACGAGCAGTACTTC	CASTNREGYYEQYF
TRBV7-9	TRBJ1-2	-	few	TGTGCCAGCAGCTTAGCCGATACTACCCGGGGGGGCTACACCTTC	CASSLADTTRGGYTF
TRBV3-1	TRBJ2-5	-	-	TGTGCCAGCAGCCGCTTGGAAGGAGGGACCCAGTACTTC	CASSRLEGGTQYF
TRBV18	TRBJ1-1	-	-	TGTGCCAGCTTCCGAGCCCTGGGGGAGAACACTGAAGCTTTCTTT	CASFRALGENTEAFF
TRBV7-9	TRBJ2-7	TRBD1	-	TGTGCCAGCAGCCGCGGAACGGGACAGGGAATTGGCTACGAGCAGTACTTC	CASSRGTGQGIGYEQYF
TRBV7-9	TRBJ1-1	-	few	TGTGCCAGCACCCGAGGGGAGGACACTGAAGCTTTCTTT	CASTRGEDTEAFF
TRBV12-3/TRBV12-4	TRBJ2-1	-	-	TGTGCCAACCAACTAGGGAATGAGCAGTTCTTC	CANQLGNEQFF
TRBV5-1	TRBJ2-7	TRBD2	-	TGCGCCAGCAGCTCAGAACTCGGGGGGTTCGAGCAGTACTTC	CASSSELGGFEQYF
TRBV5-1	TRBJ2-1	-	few	TGCGCCAGCAGCTTGTTGGGGGCCAAGAACAATGAGCAGTTCTTC	CASSLLGAKNNEQFF
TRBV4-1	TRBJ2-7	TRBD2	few	TGCGCCAGCAGCCAAGGTATTCTAGCGGGGGGCATCTCCTACGAGCAGTACTTC	CASSQGILAGGISYEQYF
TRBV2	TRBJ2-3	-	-	TGTGCCAGCAGTGATCTGTCGGGGTTAACTAGCACAGATACGCAGTATTTT	CASSDLSGLTSTDTQYF
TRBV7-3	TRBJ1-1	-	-	TGTGCCAGCAGCTTAAATCCGGGGCTGGGCACTGAAGCTTTCTTT	CASSLNPGLGTEAFF
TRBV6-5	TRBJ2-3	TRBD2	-	TGTGCCAGCAGTTTCCTCCGCTGGCGGGGGGGTTCTCTTTCGAGCACAGATACGCAGTATTTT	CASSFLRWRGGSLSSTDTQYF
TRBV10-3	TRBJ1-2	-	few	TGTGCCATCAAGGAGACAGCCACTAACTATGGCTACACCTTC	CAIKETATNYGYTF
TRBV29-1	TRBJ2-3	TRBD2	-	TGCAGCGCGCGAGTGGAGCGGGGGACAGATACGCAGTATTTT	CSARVERGTDTQYF
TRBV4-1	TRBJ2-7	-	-	TGCGCCAGCAGCCCCGGGGGGCAGAGCTACAATGAGCAGTACTTC	CASSPGGQSYNEQYF
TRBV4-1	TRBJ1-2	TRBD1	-	TGCGCCAGCAGCCAAGCCGGGACAGGGTCCAATGGCTACACCTTC	CASSQAGTGSNGYTF
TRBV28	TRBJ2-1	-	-	TGTGCCAGCAAGGGTTACCCCTACAATGAGCAGTTCTTC	CASKGYPYNEQFF
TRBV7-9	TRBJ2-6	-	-	TGTGCCAGCAGCTTTGACGGGGGAGGGGCCAACGTCCTGACTTTC	CASSFDGGGANVLTF
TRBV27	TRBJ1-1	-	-	TGTGCCAGCAGTTTCGGCGGGAAGGCGAACACTGAAGCTTTCTTT	CASSFGGKANTEAFF
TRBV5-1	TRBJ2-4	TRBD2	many	TGCGCCAGCAGCACCGGGACTAGCGGGACTACCCTAGCCAAAAACATTCAGTACTTC	CASSTGTSGTTLAKNIQYF
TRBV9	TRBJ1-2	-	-	TGTGCCAGCAGCGGGAACACCGACAGATCTAACTATGGCTACACCTTC	CASSGNTDRSNYGYTF
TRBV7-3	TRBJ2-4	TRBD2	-	TGTGCCAGCAGCTTAGGGACTAGCGGGAATGTAAACATTCAGTACTTC	CASSLGTSGNVNIQYF
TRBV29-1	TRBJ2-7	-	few	TGCAGCGTTGAATTACGGGAGTCCGGCTACGAGCAGTACTTC	CSVELRESGYEQYF
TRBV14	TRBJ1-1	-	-	TGTGCCGGCAGTCAACAACAGAACACTGAAGCTTTCTTT	CAGSQQQNTEAFF
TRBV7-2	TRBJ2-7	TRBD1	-	TGTGCCAGCAGCTGGGAAACAGGGGAAGCGTACGAGCAGTACTTC	CASSWETGEAYEQYF
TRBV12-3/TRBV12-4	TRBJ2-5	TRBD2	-	TGTGCCAGCACCCCAACCGGGACTAGCAAAGAGACCCAGTACTTC	CASTPTGTSKETQYF
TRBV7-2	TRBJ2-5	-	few	TGTGCCAGCAGCTTAAACTACCCCCAAGAGACCCAGTACTTC	CASSLNYPQETQYF
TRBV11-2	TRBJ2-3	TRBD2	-	TGTGCCAGCAGCTTAGGGGGACTAGCGGGAGGGAATACGCAGTATTTT	CASSLGGLAGGNTQYF
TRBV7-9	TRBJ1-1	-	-	TGTGCCAGCAGCTTCCCCACTGAAGCTTTCTTT	CASSFPTEAFF
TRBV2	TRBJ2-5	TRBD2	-	TGTGCCAGCAGTGAAGCGGGCGGGGGGGCCTTGGAGACCCAGTACTTC	CASSEAGGGALETQYF
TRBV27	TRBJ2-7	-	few	TGTGCCAGCACCAAGCCGGGACGAGCAACGAATGAGCAGTACTTC	CASTKPGRATNEQYF